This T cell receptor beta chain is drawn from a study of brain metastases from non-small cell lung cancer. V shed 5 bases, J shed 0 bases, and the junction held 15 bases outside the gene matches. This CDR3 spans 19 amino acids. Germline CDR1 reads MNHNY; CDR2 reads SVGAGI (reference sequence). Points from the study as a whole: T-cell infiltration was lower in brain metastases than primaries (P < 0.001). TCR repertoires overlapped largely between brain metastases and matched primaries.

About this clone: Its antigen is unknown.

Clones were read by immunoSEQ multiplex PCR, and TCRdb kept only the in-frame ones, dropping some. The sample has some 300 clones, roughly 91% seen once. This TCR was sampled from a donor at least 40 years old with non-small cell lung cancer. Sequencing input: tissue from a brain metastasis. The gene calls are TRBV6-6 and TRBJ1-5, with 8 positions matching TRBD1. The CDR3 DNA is TGTGCCAGCAGTCCCCCGGGACAGGAGATACCGAATAGCAATCAGCCCCAGCATTTT. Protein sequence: CASSPPGQEIPNSNQPQHF.